This entry lists 20 T cell receptor beta chains sequenced from one sample in a study of T-cell memory formation after mild COVID-19. TCRdb used MiXCR to reprocess the 5' RACE reads, holding one entry per CDR3 protein. The sample has about 200,000 distinct CDR3 sequences; around 9.1% are singletons. The sample taken for sequencing was PBMCs or a T cell subset sorted from them (not recorded which). The source is a man younger than 30 who had mild COVID-19 (a few samples of this study predate the infection). Cell type and time point are not known.

This clonotype has just a few counts. The V and J genes are TRBV18 and TRBJ2-5, with 9 bases lining up with TRBD1. CDR1 KGHSH and CDR2 LQKENI come from the germline V gene. J gave up 1 base and V 1 base, and 7 bases lay outside the gene matches. The CDR3 is 17 amino acids. The chain's CDR3 is CASSPLGSGQGQETQYF. DNA of the CDR3: TGTGCCAGCTCACCACTCGGGTCGGGACAGGGCCAAGAGACCCAGTACTTC.

The table lists this clonotype with a few counts. The gene calls are TRBV7-2 and TRBJ1-5, with D unresolved. Deletions cut 6 bases from V and 4 bases from J, with 10 bases between. The CDR3 spans 13 residues. Germline CDR1 reads SGHTA; CDR2 reads FQGNSA. CDR3 in DNA: TGTGCCAGCAGTGCGGACGGGAATCAGCCCCAGCATTTT. Translated, it gives CASSADGNQPQHF.

This clonotype turned up a few times. The chain links TRBV5-1 to TRBJ2-6; D is unclear. Germline CDR1 is SGHRS and CDR2 is YFSETQ. The CDR3 is 17 residues long. With 4 bases removed from V and 0 bases from J, the gap between germline ends came to 14 bases. CDR3 protein: CASSPRGPSSGANVLTF. The DNA for the CDR3 is TGCGCCAGCAGCCCCCGAGGTCCTAGCTCTGGGGCCAACGTCCTGACTTTC.

This clonotype was detected only a few times. The chain couples TRBV28 to TRBJ1-1; D remains unclear. V shed 6 bases and J shed 10 bases, with 27 bases lying between them. This CDR3 spans 16 amino acids. Per germline, CDR1 MDHEN and CDR2 SYDVKM. The CDR3 nucleotides read TGTGCCAGCAGCCAAGAGTCCTCGGACCACCGGGGAACAGCTTTCTTT. Translated: CASSQESSDHRGTAFF.

In this sample, this clonotype turned up a few times. CDR3 loop: CSARDRQGRQEVYGYTF. The CDR3 DNA sequence: TGCAGTGCTAGAGATCGACAGGGGCGGCAGGAGGTCTATGGCTACACCTTC. The chain couples TRBV20-1 to TRBJ1-2; 8 bases agree with TRBD1. Germline loops: CDR1 DFQATT, CDR2 SNEGSKA (reference sequence). Germline trimming cut 0 bases from V and 4 bases from J; bases unmatched to any gene: 13. The CDR3 totals 17 residues.

The chain carries TRBV6-5 and TRBJ2-5; 9 nucleotides match TRBD2. J gave up 7 bases and V 5 bases, and 8 bases lay outside the gene matches. This CDR3 comprises 14 residues. CDR1 MNHEY and CDR2 SVGAGI come from the germline V gene. The CDR3 DNA follows: TGTGCCAGCAGTGATCCTAGCGGGGAAGGGACCCAGTACTTC. It yields the protein CASSDPSGEGTQYF.

This clonotype was picked up a small number of times. The chain carries TRBV12-3 or TRBV12-4 and TRBJ2-2; no reliable D call. Trimming left V 5 bases short and J 2 bases short, with 15 bases between. The CDR3 loop spans 16 amino acids. DNA of the CDR3: TGTGCCAGCAGTCCTCTGGTGCGGAGAAACACCGGGGAGCTGTTTTTT. Its translation: CASSPLVRRNTGELFF.

A few counts support this clonotype. The J gene is TRBJ2-1, the V gene TRBV9; D possibly corresponds to TRBD2 (6 bases). The CDR3 loop spans 14 amino acids. CDR1 and CDR2 (germline): SGDLS, YYNGEE. The V and J ends lost 3 bases and 4 bases respectively, with 11 bases between them. The CDR3 nucleotides are TGTGCCAGCAGCGGGACCGGGGGATACAATGAGCAGTTCTTC. Translation: CASSGTGGYNEQFF. Supplemented by reference TRBV9 and TRBJ2-1, the full variable domain reads DSGVTQTPKHLITATGQRVTLRCSPRSGDLSVYWYQQSLDQGLQFLIQYYNGEERAKGNILERFSAQQFPDLHSELNLSSLELGDSALYFCASSGTGGYNEQFFGPGTRLTVL.

This clonotype was observed a handful of times. Compared with germline, one end of the junction differs, possibly owing to a read error. V usage is TRBV5-1 and J usage is TRBJ2-3, with a tentative D call TRBD1 (5 bases). This CDR3 contains 16 residues. The germline CDR1 and CDR2 sequences are SGHRS and YFSETQ. CDR3 sequence: CASSLGYGLTTGTQYF. CDR3 DNA sequence: TGCGCCAGCAGCTTGGGATACGGGCTAACTACAGGTACGCAGTATTTT.

The sample holds a few counts of this clonotype. The chain carries TRBV7-3 and TRBJ2-1; D ambiguous. Germline values: CDR1 SGHTA, CDR2 FQGTGA. Trimming stripped 5 bases from V and 6 bases from J, with 11 bases between. The CDR3 totals 13 residues. CDR3: CASSRETGNEQFF. The CDR3 DNA follows: TGTGCCAGCAGCCGAGAGACCGGCAATGAGCAGTTCTTC.

This clonotype was detected ten times or more. The V gene is TRBV24-1, the J gene TRBJ2-2; D is ambiguous. V was clipped by 3 bases and J by 5 bases, with 12 bases between them. Germline V gene sequence: CDR1 KGHDR, CDR2 SFDVKD. The CDR3 length is 15 residues. The CDR3 coding sequence is TGTGCCACCAGTGATCCCGTCCAAACTACCGGGGAGCTGTTTTTT. Its translation is CATSDPVQTTGELFF.

The chain couples TRBV7-3 to TRBJ2-3; TRBD1 aligns across 9 bases. Germline V gene lookup returns CDR1 SGHTA and CDR2 FQGTGA. After removal of 10 bases from V and 0 bases from J, the junction contained 14 bases not matched to a gene. This CDR3 is built from 17 residues. The CDR3 region has the DNA TGTGCCAATCCGCCGGGACAGGGAAATCCTAGCACAGATACGCAGTATTTT. The encoded protein is CANPPGQGNPSTDTQYF. Complete variable domain (other parts from reference TRBV7-3 and TRBJ2-3): GAGVSQTPSNKVTEKGKYVELRCDPISGHTALYWYRQSLGQGPEFLIYFQGTGAADDSGLPNDRFFAVRPEGSVSTLKIQRTERGDSAVYLCANPPGQGNPSTDTQYFGPGTRLTVL.

This clonotype was seen only once. This chain joins TRBV24-1 and TRBJ1-5; D is ambiguous. The CDR3 consists of 11 residues. Germline V gene data show CDR1 as KGHDR and CDR2 as SFDVKD. V dropped 7 bases and J dropped 7 bases, with 7 bases sitting between them. DNA for the CDR3: TGTGCCACCAGAGGTAGACAGCCCCAGCATTTT. This encodes CATRGRQPQHF.

This clonotype appeared many times. This rearrangement joins TRBV12-3 or TRBV12-4 to TRBJ2-5; 7 bases line up with TRBD1. The CDR3 covers 14 residues. Trimming at V came to 3 bases and at J to 5 bases, leaving 6 bases not matched to a gene. Written as DNA, the CDR3 is TGTGCCAGCAGTTTTAGGGGGCTGATTGAGACCCAGTACTTC. Protein product: CASSFRGLIETQYF.

This clonotype was detected only a few times. The CDR3 protein is CASSQGQGSYEQYF. In nucleotides, the CDR3 is TGTGCCAGCAGCCAGGGACAGGGATCCTACGAGCAGTACTTC. The V call is TRBV4-2, the J call TRBJ2-7, with 9 bases fitting TRBD1. The V and J ends lost 3 bases and 1 base, in that order; junction bases with no gene match: 1. The CDR3 runs 14 residues. The V gene's germline CDR1 is LGHNA and CDR2 YNFKEQ.

This clonotype has more than one count but fewer than ten. The chain is built from TRBV11-2 and TRBJ2-2; D unclear. Germline values: CDR1 SGHAT, CDR2 FQNNGV. This CDR3 contains 16 residues. V shed 0 bases and J shed 1 base, with 9 bases lying between them. CDR3 bases: TGTGCCAGCAGCTTAGACGGTCAGGTGAACACCGGGGAGCTGTTTTTT. Translated, it gives CASSLDGQVNTGELFF.

This clonotype turned up a few times. The J gene is TRBJ2-3, the V gene TRBV11-1, with D uncertain. Germline V gives CDR1 SGHAT, CDR2 FQDESV (reference sequence). This CDR3 spans 14 amino acids. V dropped 1 base and J dropped 9 bases, with 14 bases sitting between them. The chain's CDR3 is CASSLEGTYGTQYF. CDR3 nucleotide sequence: TGTGCCAGCAGCTTAGAGGGTACATATGGAACGCAGTATTTT.

This clonotype came up a few times. DNA of the CDR3: TGTGCCATCAGTGAGTCCAAGGGTACGCAGTATTTT. Amino acid sequence: CAISESKGTQYF. This sequence joins TRBV10-3 and TRBJ2-3; D not resolved. V lost 0 bases and J 8 bases, leaving 6 bases between the germline ends. The V gene's germline CDR1 is ENHRY and CDR2 SYGVKD. This CDR3 is built from 12 residues.

This clonotype has just a few counts. The genes are TRBV23-1 and TRBJ2-4, with D perhaps TRBD2 (6 bases). TRBV23-1 qualifies as an ORF whose function is uncertain. The CDR3 spans 16 residues. V was cut by 5 bases and J by 6 bases, with 20 bases left in between. In DNA form, the CDR3 reads TGCGCCAGCAGTTACAACAGGTCCCCGGGACTAAACATTCAGTACTTC. As protein: CASSYNRSPGLNIQYF.

This clonotype showed up many times. The gene calls are TRBV5-1 and TRBJ2-3, with TRBD1 matching over 8 bases. The CDR3 loop spans 14 amino acids. Per the germline V gene, CDR1 is SGHRS and CDR2 is YFSETQ. J gave up 5 bases and V 4 bases, and 6 bases lay outside the gene matches. The CDR3 nucleotides read TGCGCCAGCAGCAACCCACAGGGGGGAGATACGCAGTATTTT. Its translation: CASSNPQGGDTQYF.